This T cell receptor (beta chain) was obtained from a study of shared clonotypes between healthy human individuals. Germline V gene data show CDR1 as ENHRY and CDR2 as SYGVKD. V dropped 3 bases and J dropped 7; count of bases not matched to a gene: 13. CDR3 length equals 19 residues. Repertoires were generated with immunoSEQ multiplex PCR, while TCRdb's copy carries only in-frame clones and drops some. The data show about 2.5 million clones, just under 95% seen once. The source is a man between 18 and 35 years old in good health. Some clones in this sample may be carry-over from other donors' samples. The V and J genes are TRBV10-3 and TRBJ2-2, with 14 nucleotides matching TRBD2. Material: naive CD4+ T cells from PBMCs. Subset noted: CD45RA+ positively selected. The CDR3 is CAISDQGLAGGLILGELFF. CDR3 sequence (DNA): TGTGCCATCAGTGACCAAGGACTAGCGGGAGGTTTAATTCTCGGGGAGCTGTTTTTT.